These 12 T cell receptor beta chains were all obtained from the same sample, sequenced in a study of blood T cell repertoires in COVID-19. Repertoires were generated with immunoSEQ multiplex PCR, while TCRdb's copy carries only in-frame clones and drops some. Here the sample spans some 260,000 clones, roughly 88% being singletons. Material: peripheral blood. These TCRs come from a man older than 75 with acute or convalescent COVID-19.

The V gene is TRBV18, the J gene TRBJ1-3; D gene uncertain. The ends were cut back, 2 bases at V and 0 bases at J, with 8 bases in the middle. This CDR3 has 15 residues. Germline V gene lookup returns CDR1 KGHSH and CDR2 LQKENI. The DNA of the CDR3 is TGTGCCAGCTCACCAGGGCAGGTCTCTGGAAACACCATATATTTT. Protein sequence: CASSPGQVSGNTIYF.

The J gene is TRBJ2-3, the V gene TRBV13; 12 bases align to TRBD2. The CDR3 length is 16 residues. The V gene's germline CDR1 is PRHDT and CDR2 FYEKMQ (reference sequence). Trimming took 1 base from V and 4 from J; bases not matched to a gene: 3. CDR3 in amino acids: CASSLETSGGADTQYF. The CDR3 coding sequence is TGTGCCAGCAGCTTAGAGACTAGCGGGGGCGCAGATACGCAGTATTTT.

CDR3 residues: CASSFMDRQDQPQHF. The DNA of the CDR3 is TGTGCCAGCAGCTTTATGGACAGGCAGGATCAGCCCCAGCATTTT. The chain has TRBV5-6 and TRBJ1-5, with 7 bases aligning to TRBD1. V was pared by 2 bases and J by 5 bases, with 7 bases of the junction left unmatched. The CDR3 is 15 amino acids. In germline, CDR1 is SGHDT, CDR2 YYEEEE.

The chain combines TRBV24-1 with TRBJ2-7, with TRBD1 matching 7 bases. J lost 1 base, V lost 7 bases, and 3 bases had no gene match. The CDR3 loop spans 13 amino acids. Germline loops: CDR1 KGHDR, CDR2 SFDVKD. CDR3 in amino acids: CATSGQASYEQYF. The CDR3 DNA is TGTGCCACCAGCGGACAGGCGTCCTACGAGCAGTACTTC.

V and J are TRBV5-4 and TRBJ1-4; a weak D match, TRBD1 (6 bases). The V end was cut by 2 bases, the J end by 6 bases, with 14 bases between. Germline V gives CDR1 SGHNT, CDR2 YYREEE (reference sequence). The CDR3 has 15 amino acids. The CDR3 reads CASSFDGTRDEKLFF. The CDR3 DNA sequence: TGTGCCAGCAGCTTTGACGGGACACGAGATGAAAAACTGTTTTTT.

The CDR3 is CASSPSEGGFWGYTF. In DNA, the CDR3 is TGTGCCAGCTCACCGAGTGAAGGGGGCTTTTGGGGCTACACCTTC. The rearrangement joins TRBV18 to TRBJ1-2, with TRBD1 identical over 7 bases. Germline V lookup: CDR1 KGHSH, CDR2 LQKENI. The CDR3 contains 15 residues. Trimming removed 3 bases from V and 8 bases from J; junction bases left unmatched: 12. Full variable domain (rest looked up from reference TRBV18 and TRBJ1-2): NAGVMQNPRHLVRRRGQEARLRCSPMKGHSHVYWYRQLPEEGLKFMVYLQKENIIDESGMPKERFSAEFPKEGPSILRIQQVVRGDSAAYFCASSPSEGGFWGYTFGSGTRLTVV.

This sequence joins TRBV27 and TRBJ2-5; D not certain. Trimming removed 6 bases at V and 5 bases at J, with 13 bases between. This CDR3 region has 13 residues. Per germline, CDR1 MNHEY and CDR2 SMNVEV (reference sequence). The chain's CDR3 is CASSRGLGETQYF. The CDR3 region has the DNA TGTGCCAGCAGCCGCGGCCTTGGGGAGACCCAGTACTTC.

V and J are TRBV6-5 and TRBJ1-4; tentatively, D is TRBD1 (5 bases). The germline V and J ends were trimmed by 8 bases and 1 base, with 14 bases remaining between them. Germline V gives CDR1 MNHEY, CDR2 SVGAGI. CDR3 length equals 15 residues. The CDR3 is CASSDPGGTNEKLFF. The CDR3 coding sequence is TGTGCCAGCTCGGACCCCGGGGGAACTAATGAAAAACTGTTTTTT.

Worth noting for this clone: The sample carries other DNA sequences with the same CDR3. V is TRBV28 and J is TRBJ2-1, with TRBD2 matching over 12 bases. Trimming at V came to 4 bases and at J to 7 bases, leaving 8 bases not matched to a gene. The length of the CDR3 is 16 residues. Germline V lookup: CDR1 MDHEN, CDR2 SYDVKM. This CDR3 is CASSSRRLAGANEQFF. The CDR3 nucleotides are TGTGCCAGCAGTTCCCGTCGACTAGCGGGAGCAAATGAGCAGTTCTTC.

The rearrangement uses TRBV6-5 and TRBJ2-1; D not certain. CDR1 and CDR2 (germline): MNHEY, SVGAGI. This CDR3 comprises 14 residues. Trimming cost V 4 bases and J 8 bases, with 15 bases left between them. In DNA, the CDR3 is TGTGCCAGCAGTTTTCTCGGGTTCCGGGATGAGCAGTTCTTC. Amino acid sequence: CASSFLGFRDEQFF.

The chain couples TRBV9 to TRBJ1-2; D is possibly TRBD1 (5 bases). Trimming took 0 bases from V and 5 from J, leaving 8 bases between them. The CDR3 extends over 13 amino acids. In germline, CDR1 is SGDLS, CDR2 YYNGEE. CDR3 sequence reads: CASSVGGTYGYTF. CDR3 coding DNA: TGTGCCAGCAGCGTAGGGGGGACTTATGGCTACACCTTC.

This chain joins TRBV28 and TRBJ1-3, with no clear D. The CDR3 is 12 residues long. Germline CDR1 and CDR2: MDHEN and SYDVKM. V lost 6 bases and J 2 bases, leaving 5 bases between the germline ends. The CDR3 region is CASSQTGNTIYF. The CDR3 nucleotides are TGTGCCAGCAGCCAAACTGGAAACACCATATATTTT.